The TCR beta chain described here comes from a study of beta chain features in type 1 diabetes. Expressed TCRB transcripts were sequenced because the isolated RNA had all been reverse transcribed beforehand. Using immunoSEQ multiplex PCR, the repertoire was profiled, and TCRdb retains in-frame clones only, with some absent. This repertoire shows hundreds of thousands of clones, 15% to 20% found once; its top ten account for about 0.02%. Germline V gives CDR1 SGHTA, CDR2 FQGTGA. Trimming stripped 8 bases from V and 2 bases from J, with 15 bases between. CDR3 length: 15 amino acids. The J gene is TRBJ2-2, the V gene TRBV7-3, with TRBD1 as a possible D gene (6 bases). The source material was naive CD4+ T cells from blood. The TCR was taken from a woman in her late teens or twenties in good health. The CDR3 nucleotides read TGTGCCAGCCGATCCGGGACACCCAACACCGGGGAGCTGTTTTTT. Encoded protein: CASRSGTPNTGELFF.